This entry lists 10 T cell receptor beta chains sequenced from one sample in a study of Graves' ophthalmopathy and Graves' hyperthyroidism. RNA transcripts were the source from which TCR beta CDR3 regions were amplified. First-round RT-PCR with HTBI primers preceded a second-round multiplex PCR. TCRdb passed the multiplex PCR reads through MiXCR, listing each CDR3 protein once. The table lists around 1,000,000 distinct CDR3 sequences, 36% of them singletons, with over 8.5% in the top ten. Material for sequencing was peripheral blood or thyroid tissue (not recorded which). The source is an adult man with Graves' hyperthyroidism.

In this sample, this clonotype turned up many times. CDR3 loop: CASSRTLLGYQPQHF. In DNA form, the CDR3 reads TGTGCCAGCAGTCGGACGCTCTTGGGGTATCAGCCCCAGCATTTT. This chain links TRBV2 with TRBJ1-5, with D hard to call. The V gene's germline CDR1 is SNHLY and CDR2 FYNNEI. The CDR3 length is 15 residues. V was pared by 5 bases and J by 5 bases, with 16 bases between.

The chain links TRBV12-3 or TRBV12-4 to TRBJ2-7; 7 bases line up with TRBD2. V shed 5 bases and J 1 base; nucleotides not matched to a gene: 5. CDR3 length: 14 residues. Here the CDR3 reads CASSPTSESYEQYF. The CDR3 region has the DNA TGTGCCAGCAGTCCCACTAGCGAATCCTACGAGCAGTACTTC.

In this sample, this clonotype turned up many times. The CDR3 DNA reads as TGCGCCAGCAAGGTAGGGTTTGTTATGAACACTGAAGCTTTCTTT. It translates to CASKVGFVMNTEAFF. This chain links TRBV5-1 with TRBJ1-1; no clear D. Germline CDR1 SGHRS, CDR2 YFSETQ. V lost 6 bases to trimming and J lost 0 bases, with 15 bases between them. The CDR3 extends over 15 amino acids. Together with reference TRBV5-1 and TRBJ1-1, the CDR3 gives the full variable domain: KAGVTQTPRYLIKTRGQQVTLSCSPISGHRSVSWYQQTPGQGLQFLFEYFSETQRNKGNFPGRFSGRQFSNSRSEMNVSTLELGDSALYLCASKVGFVMNTEAFFGQGTRLTVV.

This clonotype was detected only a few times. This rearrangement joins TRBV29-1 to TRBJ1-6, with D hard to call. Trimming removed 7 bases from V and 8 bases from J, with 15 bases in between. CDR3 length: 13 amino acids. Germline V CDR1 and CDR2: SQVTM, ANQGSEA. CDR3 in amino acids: CSASSAVDSPLHF. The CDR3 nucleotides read TGCAGCGCATCTTCGGCGGTTGATTCACCCCTCCACTTT.

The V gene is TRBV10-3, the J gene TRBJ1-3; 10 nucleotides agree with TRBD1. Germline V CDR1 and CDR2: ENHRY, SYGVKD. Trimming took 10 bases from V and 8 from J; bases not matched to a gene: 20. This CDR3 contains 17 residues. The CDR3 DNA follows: TGTGCCAGCACCAAGGACAGGGGGTACAACTATGGCTACACCATATATTTT. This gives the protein CASTKDRGYNYGYTIYF.

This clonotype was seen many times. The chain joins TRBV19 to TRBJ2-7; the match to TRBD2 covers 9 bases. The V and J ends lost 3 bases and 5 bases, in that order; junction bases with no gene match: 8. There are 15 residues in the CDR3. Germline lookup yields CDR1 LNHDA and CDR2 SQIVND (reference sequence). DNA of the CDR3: TGTGCCAGTAGTATGGTTATAGCGGGAGCTGACGAGCAGTACTTC. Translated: CASSMVIAGADEQYF. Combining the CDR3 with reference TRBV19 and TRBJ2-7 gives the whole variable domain DGGITQSPKYLFRKEGQNVTLSCEQNLNHDAMYWYRQDPGQGLRLIYYSQIVNDFQKGDIAEGYSVSREKKESFPLTVTSAQKNPTAFYLCASSMVIAGADEQYFGPGTRLTVT.

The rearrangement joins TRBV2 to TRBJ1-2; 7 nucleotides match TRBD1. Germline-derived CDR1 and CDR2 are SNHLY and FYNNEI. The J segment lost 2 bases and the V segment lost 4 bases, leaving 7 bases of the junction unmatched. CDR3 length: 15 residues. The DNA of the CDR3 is TGTGCCAGCAGTGCCGGGACAGAGAAAAACTATGGCTACACCTTC. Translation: CASSAGTEKNYGYTF.

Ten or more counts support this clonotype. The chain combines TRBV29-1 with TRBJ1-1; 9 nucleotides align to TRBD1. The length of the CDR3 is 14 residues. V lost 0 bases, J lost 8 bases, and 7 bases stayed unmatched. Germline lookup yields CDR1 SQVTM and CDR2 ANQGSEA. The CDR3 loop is CSVEEPPGQGEAFF. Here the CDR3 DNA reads TGCAGCGTTGAAGAACCACCGGGACAGGGAGAAGCTTTCTTT.

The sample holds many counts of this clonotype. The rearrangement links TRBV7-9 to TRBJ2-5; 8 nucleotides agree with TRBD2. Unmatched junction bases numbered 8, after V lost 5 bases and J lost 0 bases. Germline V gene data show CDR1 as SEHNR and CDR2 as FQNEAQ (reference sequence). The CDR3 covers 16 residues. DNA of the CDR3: TGTGCCAGCAGCCTCGGGACTAGAGCAGACCAAGAGACCCAGTACTTC. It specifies CASSLGTRADQETQYF.

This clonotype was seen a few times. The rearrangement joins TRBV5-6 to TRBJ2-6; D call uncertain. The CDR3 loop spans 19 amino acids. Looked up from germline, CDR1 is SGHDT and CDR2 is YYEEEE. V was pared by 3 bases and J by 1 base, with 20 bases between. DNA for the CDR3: TGTGCCAGCAGCTCAAAAACGGACGAATCTCCGTCTGGGGCCAACGTCCTGACTTTC. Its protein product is CASSSKTDESPSGANVLTF.